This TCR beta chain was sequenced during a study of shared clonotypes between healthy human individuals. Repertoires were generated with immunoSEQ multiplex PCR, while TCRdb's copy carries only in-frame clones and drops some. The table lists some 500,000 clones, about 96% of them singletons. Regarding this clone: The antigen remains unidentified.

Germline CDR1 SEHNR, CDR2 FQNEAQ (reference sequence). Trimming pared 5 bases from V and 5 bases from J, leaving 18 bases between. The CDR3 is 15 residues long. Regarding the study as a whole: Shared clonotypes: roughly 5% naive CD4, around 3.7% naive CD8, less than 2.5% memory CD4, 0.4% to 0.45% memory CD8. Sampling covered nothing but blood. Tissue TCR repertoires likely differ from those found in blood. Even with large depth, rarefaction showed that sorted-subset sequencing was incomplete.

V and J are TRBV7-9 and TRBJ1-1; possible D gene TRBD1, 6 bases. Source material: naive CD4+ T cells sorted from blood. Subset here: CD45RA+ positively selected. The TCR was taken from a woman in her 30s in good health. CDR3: CASSTAQGIMTEAFF. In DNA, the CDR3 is TGTGCCAGCAGCACCGCACAGGGTATAATGACTGAAGCTTTCTTT. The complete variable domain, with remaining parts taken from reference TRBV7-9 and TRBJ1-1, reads DTGVSQNPRHKITKRGQNVTFRCDPISEHNRLYWYRQTLGQGPEFLTYFQNEAQLEKSRLLSDRFSAERPKGSFSTLEIQRTEQGDSAMYLCASSTAQGIMTEAFFGQGTRLTVV.